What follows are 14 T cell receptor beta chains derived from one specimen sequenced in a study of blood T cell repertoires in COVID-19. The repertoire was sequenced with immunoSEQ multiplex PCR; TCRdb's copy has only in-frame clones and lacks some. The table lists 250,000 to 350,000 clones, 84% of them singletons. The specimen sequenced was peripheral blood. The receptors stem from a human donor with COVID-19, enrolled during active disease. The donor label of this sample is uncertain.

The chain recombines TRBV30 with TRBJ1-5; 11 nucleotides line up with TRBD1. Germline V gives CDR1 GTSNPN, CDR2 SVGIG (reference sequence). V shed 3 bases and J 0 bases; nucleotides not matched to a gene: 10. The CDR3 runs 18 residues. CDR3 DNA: TGTGCCTGGAGGGCACCGGGACAGGGGGGCTATAGCAATCAGCCCCAGCATTTT. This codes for CAWRAPGQGGYSNQPQHF.

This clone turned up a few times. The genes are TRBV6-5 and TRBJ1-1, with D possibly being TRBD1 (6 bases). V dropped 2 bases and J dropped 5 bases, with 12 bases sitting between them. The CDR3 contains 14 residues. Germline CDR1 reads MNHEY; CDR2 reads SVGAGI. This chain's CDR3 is CASSYNREGTEAFF. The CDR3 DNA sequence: TGTGCCAGCAGTTACAACAGGGAGGGAACTGAAGCTTTCTTT.

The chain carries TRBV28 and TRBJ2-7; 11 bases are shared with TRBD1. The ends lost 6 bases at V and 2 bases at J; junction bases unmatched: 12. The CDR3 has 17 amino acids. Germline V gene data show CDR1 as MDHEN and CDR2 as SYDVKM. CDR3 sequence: CASRVLGTGGITYEQYF. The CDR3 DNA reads TGTGCCAGCAGAGTTTTAGGGACAGGGGGTATAACCTACGAGCAGTACTTC.

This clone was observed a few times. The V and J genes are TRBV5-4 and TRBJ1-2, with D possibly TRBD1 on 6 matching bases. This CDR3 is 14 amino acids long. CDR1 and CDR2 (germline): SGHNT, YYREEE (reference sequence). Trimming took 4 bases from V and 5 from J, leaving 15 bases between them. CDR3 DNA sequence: TGTGCCAGCAGCCTACAGGGTACTTTTTATGGCTACACCTTC. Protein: CASSLQGTFYGYTF.

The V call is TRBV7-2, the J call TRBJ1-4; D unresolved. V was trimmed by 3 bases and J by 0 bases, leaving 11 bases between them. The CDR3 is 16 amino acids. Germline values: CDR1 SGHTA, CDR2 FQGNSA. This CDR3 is CASSFNSFTTNEKLFF. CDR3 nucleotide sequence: TGTGCCAGCAGCTTTAACAGTTTTACAACTAATGAAAAACTGTTTTTT.

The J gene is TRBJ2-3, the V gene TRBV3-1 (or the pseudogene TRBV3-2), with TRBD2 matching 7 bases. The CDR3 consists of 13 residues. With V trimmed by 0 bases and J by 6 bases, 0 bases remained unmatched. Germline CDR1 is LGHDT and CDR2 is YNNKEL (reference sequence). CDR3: CASSQERGDTQYF. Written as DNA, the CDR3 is TGTGCCAGCAGCCAAGAGCGGGGGGATACGCAGTATTTT.

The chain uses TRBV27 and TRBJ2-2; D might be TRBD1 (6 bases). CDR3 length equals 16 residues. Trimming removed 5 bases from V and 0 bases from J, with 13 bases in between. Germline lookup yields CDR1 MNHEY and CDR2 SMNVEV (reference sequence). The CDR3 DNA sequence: TGTGCCAGCAGTGGTCAGGGGATAACGAACACCGGGGAGCTGTTTTTT. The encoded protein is CASSGQGITNTGELFF.

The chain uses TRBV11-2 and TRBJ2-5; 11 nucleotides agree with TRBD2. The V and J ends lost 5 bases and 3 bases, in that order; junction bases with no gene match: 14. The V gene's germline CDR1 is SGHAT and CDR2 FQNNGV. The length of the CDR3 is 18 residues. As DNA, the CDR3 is TGTGCCAGCAGCAACCGACGGCTAGCGGGAGGAAGGGAAGAGACCCAGTACTTC. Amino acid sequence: CASSNRRLAGGREETQYF.

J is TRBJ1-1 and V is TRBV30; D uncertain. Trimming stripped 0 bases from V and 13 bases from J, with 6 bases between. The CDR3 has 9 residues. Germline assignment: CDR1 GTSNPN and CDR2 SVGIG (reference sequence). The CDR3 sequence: CAWSVHGFF. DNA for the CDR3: TGTGCCTGGAGTGTACATGGTTTCTTT. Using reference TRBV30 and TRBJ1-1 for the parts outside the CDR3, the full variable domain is SQTIHQWPATLVQPVGSPLSLECTVEGTSNPNLYWYRQAAGRGLQLLFYSVGIGQISSEVPQNLSASRPQDRQFILSSKKLLLSDSGFYLCAWSVHGFFGQGTRLTVV.

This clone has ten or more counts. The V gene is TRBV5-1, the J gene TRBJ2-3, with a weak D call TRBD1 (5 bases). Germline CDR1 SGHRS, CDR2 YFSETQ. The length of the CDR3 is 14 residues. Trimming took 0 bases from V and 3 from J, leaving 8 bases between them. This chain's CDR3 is CASSLGQFTDTQYF. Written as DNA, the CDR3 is TGCGCCAGCAGCTTGGGACAGTTTACAGATACGCAGTATTTT.

The CDR3: CAISVSPGQQGVQYF. The CDR3 DNA reads TGTGCCATCAGTGTCTCCCCGGGTCAACAGGGTGTGCAGTACTTC. The gene calls are TRBV10-3 and TRBJ2-7; TRBD1 is a possible D gene (6 bases). The CDR3 has 15 residues. V was pared by 4 bases and J by 9 bases, with 22 bases between. Germline CDR1 is ENHRY and CDR2 is SYGVKD.

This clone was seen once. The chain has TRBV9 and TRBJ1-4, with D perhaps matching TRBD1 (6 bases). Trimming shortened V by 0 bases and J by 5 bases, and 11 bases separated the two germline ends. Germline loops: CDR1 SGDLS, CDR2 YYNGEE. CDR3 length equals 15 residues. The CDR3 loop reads CASSVGVRGNEKLFF. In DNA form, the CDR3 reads TGTGCCAGCAGCGTAGGTGTCAGGGGCAATGAAAAACTGTTTTTT.

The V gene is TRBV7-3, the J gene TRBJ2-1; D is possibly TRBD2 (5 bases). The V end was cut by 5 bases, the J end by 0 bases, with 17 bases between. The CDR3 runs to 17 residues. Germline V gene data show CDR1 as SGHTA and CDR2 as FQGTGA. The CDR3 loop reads CASSDPNYEGSYNEQFF. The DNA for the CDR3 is TGTGCCAGCAGCGATCCAAATTATGAGGGCTCCTACAATGAGCAGTTCTTC.

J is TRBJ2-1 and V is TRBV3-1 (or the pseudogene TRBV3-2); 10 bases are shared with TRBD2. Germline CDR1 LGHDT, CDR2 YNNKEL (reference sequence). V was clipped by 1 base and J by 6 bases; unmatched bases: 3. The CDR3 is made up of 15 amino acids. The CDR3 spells CASSQVLAGSNEQFF. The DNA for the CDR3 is TGTGCCAGCAGCCAAGTACTAGCGGGATCCAATGAGCAGTTCTTC.